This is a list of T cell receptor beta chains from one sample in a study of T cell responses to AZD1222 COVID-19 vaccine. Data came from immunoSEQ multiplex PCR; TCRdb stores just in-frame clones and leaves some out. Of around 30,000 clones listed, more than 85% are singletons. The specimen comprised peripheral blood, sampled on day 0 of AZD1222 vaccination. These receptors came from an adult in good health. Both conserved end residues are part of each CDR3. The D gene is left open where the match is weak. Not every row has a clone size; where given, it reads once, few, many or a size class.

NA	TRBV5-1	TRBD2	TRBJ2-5	CASTPSGGQQETQYF	TGCGCCAGCACCCCTAGCGGGGGGCAACAAGAGACCCAGTACTTC
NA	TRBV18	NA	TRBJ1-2	CASSPLDSQGGYTF	TGTGCCAGCTCACCACTGGACAGCCAAGGGGGCTACACCTTC
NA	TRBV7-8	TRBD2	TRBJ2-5	CASSLETSGSGTQYF	TGTGCCAGCAGCTTAGAGACTAGCGGTTCAGGGACCCAGTACTTC
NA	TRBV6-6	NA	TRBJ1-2	CASSLAGYGYTF	TGTGCCAGCAGTCTCGCCGGCTATGGCTACACCTTC
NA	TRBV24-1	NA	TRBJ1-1	CATSDLRTDEAFF	TGTGCCACCAGTGACCTGAGGACAGATGAAGCTTTCTTT
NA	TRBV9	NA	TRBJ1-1	CASSGTIKNTEAFF	TGTGCCAGCAGCGGGACAATCAAGAACACTGAAGCTTTCTTT
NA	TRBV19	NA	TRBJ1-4	CASSFGGGEKLFF	TGTGCCAGTTCGTTTGGGGGCGGGGAAAAACTGTTTTTT
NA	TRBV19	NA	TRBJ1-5	CASTPQGGQPQHF	TGTGCCAGTACCCCACAGGGAGGACAGCCCCAGCATTTT
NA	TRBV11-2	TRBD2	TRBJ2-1	CASSLALASGRNEQFF	TGTGCCAGCAGCTTAGCTCTGGCTAGCGGGAGGAATGAGCAGTTCTTC
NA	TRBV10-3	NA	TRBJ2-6	CAIRTLSGANVLTF	TGTGCCATCAGGACTCTCTCTGGGGCCAACGTCCTGACTTTC
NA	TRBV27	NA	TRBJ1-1	CASSPRASLEAFF	TGTGCCAGCAGTCCCAGAGCCAGCCTTGAAGCTTTCTTT
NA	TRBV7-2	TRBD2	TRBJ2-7	CASSLEPGGTYEQYF	TGTGCCAGCAGCTTAGAACCGGGAGGGACCTACGAGCAGTACTTC
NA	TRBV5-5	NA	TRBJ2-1	CASSLEGALGDEQFF	TGTGCCAGCTCCCTGGAAGGGGCCCTGGGGGATGAGCAGTTCTTC
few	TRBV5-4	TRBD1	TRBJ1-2	CASSPSDRVNYGYTF	TGTGCCAGCAGCCCGTCTGACAGGGTTAACTATGGCTACACCTTC
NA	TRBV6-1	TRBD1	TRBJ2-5	CASSGAGGTETQYF	TGTGCCAGCAGTGGGGCAGGGGGCACGGAGACCCAGTACTTC
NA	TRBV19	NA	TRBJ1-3	CASSIAAAGFGNTIYF	TGTGCCAGTAGTATCGCAGCCGCGGGGTTTGGAAACACCATATATTTT